One and the same sample provided the 5 T cell receptor beta chains below, sequenced in a study of shared clonotypes between healthy human individuals. The data were produced by immunoSEQ multiplex PCR, yet TCRdb's version contains in-frame clones alone and is incomplete. The data show around 510,000 clones, roughly 95% seen once. The sample taken for sequencing was naive CD4+ T cells sorted from blood. Subset meaning: CD45RA+ positively selected. The receptors derive from a woman aged 25-40 years in good health.

V and J are TRBV11-2 and TRBJ2-7; D is possibly TRBD1 (5 bases). This CDR3 spans 14 amino acids. Germline lookup yields CDR1 SGHAT and CDR2 FQNNGV. Between the trimmed V and J ends, which lost 5 bases and 2 bases, there was a span of 13 bases. The CDR3 DNA is TGTGCCAGCAGCCGACAGTTCTCGACCTACGAGCAGTACTTC. Protein sequence: CASSRQFSTYEQYF.

This chain links TRBV11-3 with TRBJ2-1; 10 bases are shared with TRBD2. The length of the CDR3 is 15 residues. J gave up 5 bases and V 5 bases, and 6 bases lay outside the gene matches. Germline CDR1 is SGHNT and CDR2 is YENEEA. CDR3 region: CASSLTSGPNNEQFF. DNA for the CDR3: TGTGCCAGCAGCCTGACTAGCGGGCCAAACAATGAGCAGTTCTTC.

The chain is built from TRBV7-2 and TRBJ1-4; possibly TRBD1 for D (6 bases). The CDR3 consists of 15 residues. Germline V gene lookup returns CDR1 SGHTA and CDR2 FQGNSA. V lost 5 bases and J lost 7, with 17 bases in between. In nucleotides, the CDR3 is TGTGCCAGCAGCCCTGTGGGGGCGGGCGGTGAAAAACTGTTTTTT. Its protein is CASSPVGAGGEKLFF.

The chain recombines TRBV27 with TRBJ2-2; D gene uncertain. The germline CDR1 and CDR2 sequences are MNHEY and SMNVEV (reference sequence). This CDR3 region has 16 residues. Trimming removed 1 base from V and 2 bases from J, with 11 bases in between. Here the CDR3 reads CASSLLPILNTGELFF. CDR3 nucleotide sequence: TGTGCCAGCAGTTTATTACCCATTCTCAACACCGGGGAGCTGTTTTTT.

The chain has TRBV7-3 and TRBJ2-1, with TRBD2 identical over 7 bases. V shed 5 bases and J 9 bases; nucleotides not matched to a gene: 10. CDR1 and CDR2 (germline): SGHTA, FQGTGA. The CDR3 has 14 amino acids. The CDR3 loop reads CASSLTAGLGEQFF. The CDR3 DNA sequence: TGTGCCAGCAGCCTTACAGCGGGACTTGGTGAGCAGTTCTTC.